Shown below are 31 T cell receptor beta chains from a single sample sequenced in a study of early T cells in non-severe SARS-CoV-2 infection. TCRdb processed the 5' RACE reads anew with MiXCR; each CDR3 protein has one entry. The sample lists roughly 70,000 distinct CDR3 sequences; roughly a sixth were seen once. The material sequenced was whole blood, taken at baseline. The receptors originated from an adult who was a healthcare worker with PCR-confirmed SARS-CoV-2 infection or an uninfected control (not recorded which).

The genes are TRBV2 and TRBJ2-7; 7 bases agree with TRBD1. The CDR3 is 16 amino acids. Germline CDR1 and CDR2: SNHLY and FYNNEI. Trimming took 3 bases from V and 4 from J; bases not matched to a gene: 12. CDR3 sequence reads: CASSEWLTTGSYEQYF. The CDR3 nucleotides read TGTGCCAGCAGTGAGTGGTTGACGACAGGGTCTTACGAGCAGTACTTC.

This chain connects TRBV5-4 to TRBJ2-6; D is unclear. V was cut by 2 bases and J by 0 bases, with 3 bases left in between. The V gene's germline CDR1 is SGHNT and CDR2 YYREEE (reference sequence). This CDR3 spans 14 amino acids. CDR3 in DNA: TGTGCCAGCAGCTTTAGCTCTGGGGCCAACGTCCTGACTTTC. Protein sequence: CASSFSSGANVLTF.

The genes are TRBV4-2 and TRBJ2-2; TRBD2 is a possible D gene (6 bases). CDR1 and CDR2 from the germline V gene are LGHNA and YNFKEQ. Trimming stripped 0 bases from V and 3 bases from J, with 8 bases between. CDR3 length equals 15 residues. CDR3 region: CASSQDRGYTGELFF. The CDR3 DNA follows: TGTGCCAGCAGCCAAGACCGGGGGTACACCGGGGAGCTGTTTTTT.

The sample holds many counts of this clonotype. This chain links TRBV19 with TRBJ1-5, with 7 bases lining up with TRBD1. Unmatched junction bases numbered 13, after V lost 8 bases and J lost 0 bases. Germline CDR1 reads LNHDA; CDR2 reads SQIVND (reference sequence). This CDR3 contains 17 residues. The chain's CDR3 is CASGPLTGAHSNQPQHF. Here the CDR3 DNA reads TGTGCCAGTGGTCCACTCACAGGGGCGCATAGCAATCAGCCCCAGCATTTT.

The chain recombines TRBV5-5 with TRBJ1-1, with D uncertain. With 4 bases removed from V and 5 bases from J, the gap between germline ends came to 12 bases. CDR1 and CDR2 from the germline V gene are SGHKS and YYEKEE (reference sequence). The CDR3 loop spans 13 amino acids. The DNA for the CDR3 is TGTGCCAGCAGCCCACGAATGGGGACTGAAGCTTTCTTT. The encoded protein is CASSPRMGTEAFF. The variable domain in full, with the rest retrieved from reference TRBV5-5 and TRBJ1-1, is DAGVTQSPTHLIKTRGQQVTLRCSPISGHKSVSWYQQVLGQGPQFIFQYYEKEERGRGNFPDRFSARQFPNYSSELNVNALLLGDSALYLCASSPRMGTEAFFGQGTRLTVV.

Many counts were recorded for this clonotype. J is TRBJ1-5 and V is TRBV20-1; no definite D call. V was pared by 4 bases and J by 0 bases, with 10 bases between. Germline lookup yields CDR1 DFQATT and CDR2 SNEGSKA (reference sequence). The CDR3 runs to 14 residues. The CDR3 DNA follows: TGCAGTGCTAACAGAGCCGATAGCAATCAGCCCCAGCATTTT. As protein: CSANRADSNQPQHF.

The chain carries TRBV7-9 and TRBJ2-3; D gene unclear. Trimming pared 1 base from V and 0 bases from J, leaving 5 bases between. Germline assignment: CDR1 SEHNR and CDR2 FQNEAQ (reference sequence). This CDR3 comprises 14 residues. In DNA form, the CDR3 reads TGTGCCAGCAGCTTAGACACAAGCACAGATACGCAGTATTTT. This gives the protein CASSLDTSTDTQYF.

V usage is TRBV27 and J usage is TRBJ1-1; no definite D call. Germline CDR1 and CDR2: MNHEY and SMNVEV (reference sequence). This CDR3 region has 13 residues. Trimming shortened V by 2 bases and J by 1 base, and 5 bases separated the two germline ends. The CDR3 nucleotides read TGTGCCAGCAGTTTACTAAGGAACACTGAAGCTTTCTTT. Translating it yields CASSLLRNTEAFF.

A few counts support this clonotype. This chain uses TRBV20-1 with TRBJ2-1; D remains ambiguous. CDR1 is DFQATT and CDR2 is SNEGSKA in the germline V gene (reference sequence). The CDR3 consists of 13 residues. Trimming left V 4 bases short and J 9 bases short, with 16 bases between. The CDR3 nucleotides are TGCAGTGCTATAAACGCCATAGGTAGTGAGCAGTTCTTC. This encodes CSAINAIGSEQFF.

This chain links TRBV6-5 with TRBJ2-2; 10 bases are a match to TRBD1. The CDR3 is 14 amino acids. Germline CDR1 and CDR2: MNHEY and SVGAGI. V gave up 6 bases and J gave up 4 bases; unmatched junction bases: 2. DNA of the CDR3: TGTGCCAGCAGCAGGGACAGGGGCACCGGGGAGCTGTTTTTT. It encodes CASSRDRGTGELFF.

V gene TRBV7-2 combines with J gene TRBJ2-3; possibly TRBD2 for D (6 bases). CDR1 and CDR2 (germline): SGHTA, FQGNSA. This CDR3 has 15 residues. Deletions cut 3 bases from V and 1 base from J, with 11 bases between. This chain's CDR3 is CASSLREGRTDTQYF. For the CDR3, the DNA is TGTGCCAGCAGCTTGCGGGAAGGTCGCACAGATACGCAGTATTTT.

The chain joins TRBV7-2 to TRBJ1-1; no firm D call. The ends were cut back, 5 bases at V and 6 bases at J, with 7 bases in the middle. Germline CDR1 and CDR2: SGHTA and FQGNSA. The CDR3 is made up of 11 amino acids. CDR3 DNA: TGTGCCAGCAGCGTACTCTCTGAAGCTTTCTTT. It yields the protein CASSVLSEAFF.

This clonotype appeared a few times. This chain links TRBV18 with TRBJ1-1; D ambiguous. This CDR3 has 13 residues. The ends were cut back, 6 bases at V and 7 bases at J, with 15 bases in the middle. Germline assignment: CDR1 KGHSH and CDR2 LQKENI. Here the CDR3 DNA reads TGTGCCAGCTCCCCTCAACGGAGAAATGAAGCTTTCTTT. Translation gives CASSPQRRNEAFF.

This clonotype has a count of ten or more. The genes are TRBV7-9 and TRBJ2-1, with 8 bases lining up with TRBD2. Trimming at V came to 5 bases and at J to 8 bases, leaving 17 bases not matched to a gene. The CDR3 extends over 17 amino acids. Germline CDR1 and CDR2: SEHNR and FQNEAQ (reference sequence). The CDR3 nucleotides are TGTGCCAGCAGCCCCGGTCGGTTGGCGGGAGGCACCCATGAGCAGTTCTTC. It specifies CASSPGRLAGGTHEQFF.

The table lists this clonotype with many counts. CDR3 region: CASSVGSGANVLTF. In DNA, the CDR3 is TGTGCCAGCAGTGTGGGTTCTGGGGCCAACGTCCTGACTTTC. V and J are TRBV2 and TRBJ2-6, with D hard to call. This CDR3 spans 14 amino acids. Germline V CDR1 and CDR2: SNHLY, FYNNEI. Trimming removed 4 bases at V and 1 base at J, with 5 bases between.

This clonotype was observed a handful of times. The rearrangement links TRBV28 to TRBJ1-1; D perhaps matches TRBD1 (5 bases). Trimming took 2 bases from V and 8 from J, leaving 21 bases between them. The CDR3 extends over 16 amino acids. Germline-derived CDR1 and CDR2 are MDHEN and SYDVKM. CDR3 coding DNA: TGTGCCAGCAGTTTAACGCCGGTGGGGCCCCGCGGCGAAGCTTTCTTT. Translating it yields CASSLTPVGPRGEAFF.

This chain connects TRBV15 to TRBJ2-1; D gene uncertain. Trimming left V 2 bases short and J 7 bases short, with 21 bases between. CDR1 and CDR2 from the germline V gene are LNHNV and YYDKDF (reference sequence). The CDR3 is 17 amino acids. The CDR3 nucleotides are TGTGCCACCAGCAGAACGCGATACGATACGGCTGGGAATGAGCAGTTCTTC. Protein sequence: CATSRTRYDTAGNEQFF.

This clonotype has a handful of counts. CDR3 residues: CASRETSGGRDTQYF. The CDR3 DNA sequence: TGCGCCAGCAGGGAGACTAGCGGGGGACGCGATACGCAGTATTTT. V is TRBV10-2 and J is TRBJ2-3; 12 bases match TRBD2. J lost 6 bases, V lost 6 bases, and 7 bases had no gene match. Germline V gene lookup returns CDR1 WSHSY and CDR2 SAAADI. The CDR3 totals 15 residues.

The V gene is TRBV11-2, the J gene TRBJ1-2, with D possibly TRBD1 on 5 matching bases. From germline, CDR1 is SGHAT and CDR2 FQNNGV. This CDR3 is built from 16 residues. Trimming removed 2 bases from V and 4 bases from J, with 17 bases in between. CDR3 sequence: CASSLFGATRGYGYTF. The CDR3 nucleotides are TGTGCCAGCAGCTTATTCGGGGCCACGCGGGGCTATGGCTACACCTTC. The variable domain in full, completed from reference TRBV11-2 and TRBJ1-2, reads EAGVAQSPRYKIIEKRQSVAFWCNPISGHATLYWYQQILGQGPKLLIQFQNNGVVDDSQLPKDRFSAERLKGVDSTLKIQPAKLEDSAVYLCASSLFGATRGYGYTFGSGTRLTVV.

This clonotype was detected only a few times. The rearrangement uses TRBV29-1 and TRBJ2-7; no reliable D call. Germline CDR1 is SQVTM and CDR2 is ANQGSEA. CDR3 length: 11 residues. The V and J ends lost 2 bases and 7 bases respectively, with 9 bases between them. DNA for the CDR3: TGCAGCGTTGAAAGGACCGGGGAGCAGTACTTC. This encodes CSVERTGEQYF.

The V gene is TRBV7-9, the J gene TRBJ1-1; unclear D gene. The ends were cut back, 4 bases at V and 4 bases at J, with 7 bases in the middle. The CDR3 covers 12 residues. CDR1 is SEHNR and CDR2 is FQNEAQ in the germline V gene (reference sequence). The CDR3 reads CASSWSTTEAFF. The CDR3, as DNA: TGTGCCAGCAGCTGGAGTACCACTGAAGCTTTCTTT.

This clonotype has a single count. The chain links TRBV11-2 to TRBJ2-7, with a possible D match to TRBD1 (6 bases). Germline CDR1 SGHAT, CDR2 FQNNGV. V lost 6 bases and J lost 4, with 16 bases in between. The CDR3 has 14 amino acids. The CDR3 loop is CASSATGNKYEQYF. Here the CDR3 DNA reads TGTGCCAGCAGTGCAACAGGGAATAAGTACGAGCAGTACTTC. Filled out from reference TRBV11-2 and TRBJ2-7, the complete variable domain reads EAGVAQSPRYKIIEKRQSVAFWCNPISGHATLYWYQQILGQGPKLLIQFQNNGVVDDSQLPKDRFSAERLKGVDSTLKIQPAKLEDSAVYLCASSATGNKYEQYFGPGTRLTVT.

The chain employs TRBV29-1 and TRBJ1-1; D remains ambiguous. Per the germline V gene, CDR1 is SQVTM and CDR2 is ANQGSEA. The V gene lost 5 bases and the J gene lost 2 bases, with 3 bases spanning the gap. The CDR3 has 10 amino acids. In nucleotides, the CDR3 is TGCAGCGTTAGCAACACTGAAGCTTTCTTT. Its translation: CSVSNTEAFF.

This clonotype came up a few times. The chain carries TRBV21-1 and TRBJ2-4; the D call in the table, TRBD2, was not verified against the DNA. TRBV21-1 is annotated as a pseudogene. This CDR3 has 15 amino acids. The CDR3 protein is CASSTWTSVSNIQYF. The CDR3 region has the DNA TGTGCCAGCAGCACATGGACTAGCGTATCGAACATTCAGTACTTC.

This clonotype was seen a handful of times. The chain carries TRBV3-1 and TRBJ1-2, with D uncertain. The CDR3 loop spans 12 amino acids. Between the trimmed V and J ends, which lost 5 bases and 6 bases, there was a span of 10 bases. Germline-derived CDR1 and CDR2 are LGHDT and YNNKEL (reference sequence). CDR3 sequence reads: CASSAHRDGYTF. The CDR3 DNA sequence: TGTGCCAGCAGCGCGCACAGAGATGGCTACACCTTC.

This clonotype was picked up many times. This chain uses TRBV5-1 with TRBJ1-2, with D perhaps matching TRBD1 (5 bases). This CDR3 has 15 residues. Trimming pared 4 bases from V and 4 bases from J, leaving 17 bases between. Germline V lookup: CDR1 SGHRS, CDR2 YFSETQ. The CDR3 DNA reads TGCGCCAGCAGCCCCTTAGCAGGGCCGGGCTATGGCTACACCTTC. Translated: CASSPLAGPGYGYTF.

J is TRBJ2-1 and V is TRBV5-1; a possible D gene is TRBD1 (5 bases). This CDR3 region has 15 residues. CDR1 SGHRS and CDR2 YFSETQ come from the germline V gene. The V end was cut by 2 bases, the J end by 0 bases, with 9 bases between. The CDR3 here is CASSFDDSSYNEQFF. CDR3 bases: TGCGCCAGCAGCTTTGATGACAGCTCCTACAATGAGCAGTTCTTC.

This clonotype was seen only a few times. This chain connects TRBV6-4 to TRBJ1-1, with 7 bases matching TRBD1. Germline V gene sequence: CDR1 MRHNA, CDR2 SNTAGT. The length of the CDR3 is 15 residues. Trimming removed 8 bases from V and 1 base from J; junction bases left unmatched: 10. The CDR3 here is CASRRTGFENTEAFF. The DNA for the CDR3 is TGTGCCAGCCGAAGGACAGGCTTCGAGAACACTGAAGCTTTCTTT.

This clonotype was observed many times. The DNA for the CDR3 is TGTGCCAGCAGCTCGGGACTAGCGGGAGTTAGGACCGGGGAGCTGTTTTTT. This translates into CASSSGLAGVRTGELFF. The chain uses TRBV7-2 and TRBJ2-2, with 14 bases that match TRBD2. There are 17 residues in the CDR3. Germline V CDR1 and CDR2: SGHTA, FQGNSA. The V gene end was trimmed by 4 bases and the J gene end by 5 bases; junction bases not matched to a gene: 6.

This sequence joins TRBV7-2 and TRBJ2-3; D is tentatively TRBD1 or TRBD2 (6 bases each). The germline gives CDR1 SGHTA, CDR2 FQGNSA. This CDR3 is built from 15 residues. V lost 1 base, J lost 3 bases, and 11 bases lay in between. The CDR3 coding sequence is TGTGCCAGCAGCTTAGAGAGGGGGGCAACAGATACGCAGTATTTT. Translated: CASSLERGATDTQYF.

J is TRBJ2-6 and V is TRBV4-2; 15 positions match TRBD2. Germline V gene lookup returns CDR1 LGHNA and CDR2 YNFKEQ. With V trimmed by 3 bases and J by 2 bases, 2 bases remained unmatched. This CDR3 is 18 amino acids long. CDR3 region: CASSQGLAGGTGANVLTF. The CDR3 DNA reads as TGTGCCAGCAGCCAGGGACTAGCGGGGGGAACTGGGGCCAACGTCCTGACTTTC.